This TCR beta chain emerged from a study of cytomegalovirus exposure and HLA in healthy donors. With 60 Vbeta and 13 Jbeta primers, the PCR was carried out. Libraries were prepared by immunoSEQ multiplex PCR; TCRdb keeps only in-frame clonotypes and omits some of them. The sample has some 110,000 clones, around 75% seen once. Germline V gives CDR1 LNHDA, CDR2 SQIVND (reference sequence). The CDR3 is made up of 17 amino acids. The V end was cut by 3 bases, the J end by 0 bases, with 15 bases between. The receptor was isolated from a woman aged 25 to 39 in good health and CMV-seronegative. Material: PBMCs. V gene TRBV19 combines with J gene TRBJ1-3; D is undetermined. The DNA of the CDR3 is TGTGCCAGTAGTATTCCTCTTCCACAGATCTCTGGAAACACCATATATTTT. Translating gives CASSIPLPQISGNTIYF.